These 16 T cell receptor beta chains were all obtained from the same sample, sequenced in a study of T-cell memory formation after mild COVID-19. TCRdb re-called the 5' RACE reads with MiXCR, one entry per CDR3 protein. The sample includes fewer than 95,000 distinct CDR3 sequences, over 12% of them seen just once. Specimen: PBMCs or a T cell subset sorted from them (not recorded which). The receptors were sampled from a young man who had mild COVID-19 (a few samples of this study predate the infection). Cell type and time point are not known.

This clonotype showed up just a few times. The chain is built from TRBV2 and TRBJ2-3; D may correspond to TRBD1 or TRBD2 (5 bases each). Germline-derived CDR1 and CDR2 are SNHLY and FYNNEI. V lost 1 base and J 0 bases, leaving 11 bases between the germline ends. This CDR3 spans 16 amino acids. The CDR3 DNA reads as TGTGCCAGCAGTGAAGGCTGGGACCCCAGCACAGATACGCAGTATTTT. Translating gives CASSEGWDPSTDTQYF.

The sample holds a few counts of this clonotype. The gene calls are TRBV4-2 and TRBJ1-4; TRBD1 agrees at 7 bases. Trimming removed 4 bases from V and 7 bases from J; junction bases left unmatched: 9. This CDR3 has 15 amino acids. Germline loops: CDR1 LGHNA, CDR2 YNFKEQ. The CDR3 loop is CASSPGTVGGEKLFF. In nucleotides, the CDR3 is TGTGCCAGCAGCCCCGGGACAGTAGGGGGTGAAAAACTGTTTTTT.

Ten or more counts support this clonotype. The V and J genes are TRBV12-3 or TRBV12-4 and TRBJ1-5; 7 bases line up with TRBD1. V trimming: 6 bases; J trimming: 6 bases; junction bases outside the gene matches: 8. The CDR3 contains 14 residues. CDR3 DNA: TGTGCCAGCAGACTGACAGGGAGGAGTCAGCCCCAGCATTTT. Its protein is CASRLTGRSQPQHF.

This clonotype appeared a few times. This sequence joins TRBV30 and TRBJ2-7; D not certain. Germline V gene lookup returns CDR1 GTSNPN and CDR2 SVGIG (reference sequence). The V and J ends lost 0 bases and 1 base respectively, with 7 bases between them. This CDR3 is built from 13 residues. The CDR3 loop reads CAWSVTASYEQYF. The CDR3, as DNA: TGTGCCTGGAGTGTAACAGCATCCTACGAGCAGTACTTC.

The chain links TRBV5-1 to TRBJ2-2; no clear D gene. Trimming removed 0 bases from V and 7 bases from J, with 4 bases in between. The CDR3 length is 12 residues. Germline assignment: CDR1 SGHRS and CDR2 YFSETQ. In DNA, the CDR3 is TGCGCCAGCAGCTTGGTTCTCGGGGAGCTGTTTTTT. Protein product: CASSLVLGELFF.

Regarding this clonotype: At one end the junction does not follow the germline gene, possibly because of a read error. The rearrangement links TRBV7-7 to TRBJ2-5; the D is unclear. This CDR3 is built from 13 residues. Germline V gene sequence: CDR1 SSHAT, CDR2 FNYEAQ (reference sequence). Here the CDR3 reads CASSLDYQETQYF. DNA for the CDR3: TGTGCTAGCAGCTTAGATTATCAAGAGACCCAGTACTTC.

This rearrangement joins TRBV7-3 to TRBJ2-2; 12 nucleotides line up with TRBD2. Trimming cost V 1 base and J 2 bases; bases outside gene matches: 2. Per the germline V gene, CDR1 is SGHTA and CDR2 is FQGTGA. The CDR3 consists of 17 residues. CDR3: CASSLRTSGDNTGELFF. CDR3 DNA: TGTGCCAGCAGCTTAAGGACTAGCGGGGATAACACCGGGGAGCTGTTTTTT.

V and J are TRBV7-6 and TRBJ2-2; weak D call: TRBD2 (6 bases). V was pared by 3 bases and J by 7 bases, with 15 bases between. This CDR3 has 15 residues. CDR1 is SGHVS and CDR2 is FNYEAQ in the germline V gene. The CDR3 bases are TGTGCCAGCAGCTTGCAGGCGGGACGGGGCGGGGAGCTGTTTTTT. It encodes CASSLQAGRGGELFF.

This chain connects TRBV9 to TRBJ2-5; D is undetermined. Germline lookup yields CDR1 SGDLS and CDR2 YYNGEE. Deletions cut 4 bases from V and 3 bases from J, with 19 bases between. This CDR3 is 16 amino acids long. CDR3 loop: CASSPRVSTAKETQYF. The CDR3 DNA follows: TGTGCCAGCAGCCCCCGTGTCTCCACGGCCAAAGAGACCCAGTACTTC.

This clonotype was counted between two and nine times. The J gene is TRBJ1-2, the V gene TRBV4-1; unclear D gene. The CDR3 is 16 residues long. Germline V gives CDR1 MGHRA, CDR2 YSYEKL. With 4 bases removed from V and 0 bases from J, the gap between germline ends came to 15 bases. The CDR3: CASSLPEASANYGYTF. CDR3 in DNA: TGCGCCAGCAGCCTCCCGGAGGCCAGTGCTAACTATGGCTACACCTTC.

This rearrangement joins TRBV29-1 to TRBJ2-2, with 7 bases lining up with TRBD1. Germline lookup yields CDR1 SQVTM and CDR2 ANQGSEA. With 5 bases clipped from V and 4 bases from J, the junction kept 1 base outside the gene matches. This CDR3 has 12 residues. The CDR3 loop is CSVYRGTGELFF. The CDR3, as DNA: TGCAGCGTTTACAGGGGCACCGGGGAGCTGTTTTTT.

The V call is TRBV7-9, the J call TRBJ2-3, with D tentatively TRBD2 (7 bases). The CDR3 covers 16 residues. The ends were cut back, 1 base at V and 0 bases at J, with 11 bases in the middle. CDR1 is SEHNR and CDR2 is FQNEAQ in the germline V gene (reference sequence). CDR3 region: CASSLGAGASTDTQYF. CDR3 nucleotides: TGTGCCAGCAGCTTAGGGGCGGGGGCAAGCACAGATACGCAGTATTTT.

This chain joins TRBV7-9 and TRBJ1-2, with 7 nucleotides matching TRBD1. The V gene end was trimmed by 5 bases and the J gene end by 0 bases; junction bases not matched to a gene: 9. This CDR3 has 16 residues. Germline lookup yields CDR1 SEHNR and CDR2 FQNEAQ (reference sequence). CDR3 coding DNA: TGTGCCAGCAGCCAGAATACGGGACAGCCTAACTATGGCTACACCTTC. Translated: CASSQNTGQPNYGYTF. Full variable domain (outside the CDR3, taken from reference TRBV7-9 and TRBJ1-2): DTGVSQNPRHKITKRGQNVTFRCDPISEHNRLYWYRQTLGQGPEFLTYFQNEAQLEKSRLLSDRFSAERPKGSFSTLEIQRTEQGDSAMYLCASSQNTGQPNYGYTFGSGTRLTVV.

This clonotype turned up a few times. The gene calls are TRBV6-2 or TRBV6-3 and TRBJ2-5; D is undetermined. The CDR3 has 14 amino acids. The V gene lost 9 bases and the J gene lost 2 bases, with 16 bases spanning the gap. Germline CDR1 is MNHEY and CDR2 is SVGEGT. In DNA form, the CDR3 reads TGTGCCAGTGAGGCAGCTTTTTGGCAAGAGACCCAGTACTTC. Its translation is CASEAAFWQETQYF.

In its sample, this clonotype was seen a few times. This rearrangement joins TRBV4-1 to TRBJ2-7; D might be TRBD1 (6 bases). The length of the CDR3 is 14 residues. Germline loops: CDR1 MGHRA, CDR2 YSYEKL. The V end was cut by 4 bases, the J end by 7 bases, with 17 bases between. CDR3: CASSPTTGYGEQYF. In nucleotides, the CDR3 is TGCGCCAGCAGCCCGACGACAGGTTACGGGGAGCAGTACTTC.

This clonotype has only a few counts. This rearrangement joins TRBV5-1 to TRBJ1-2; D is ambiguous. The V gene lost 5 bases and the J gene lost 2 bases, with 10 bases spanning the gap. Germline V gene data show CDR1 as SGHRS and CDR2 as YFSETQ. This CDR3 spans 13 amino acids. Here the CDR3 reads CASRAEINYGYTF. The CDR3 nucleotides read TGCGCCAGCAGGGCAGAAATAAACTATGGCTACACCTTC.